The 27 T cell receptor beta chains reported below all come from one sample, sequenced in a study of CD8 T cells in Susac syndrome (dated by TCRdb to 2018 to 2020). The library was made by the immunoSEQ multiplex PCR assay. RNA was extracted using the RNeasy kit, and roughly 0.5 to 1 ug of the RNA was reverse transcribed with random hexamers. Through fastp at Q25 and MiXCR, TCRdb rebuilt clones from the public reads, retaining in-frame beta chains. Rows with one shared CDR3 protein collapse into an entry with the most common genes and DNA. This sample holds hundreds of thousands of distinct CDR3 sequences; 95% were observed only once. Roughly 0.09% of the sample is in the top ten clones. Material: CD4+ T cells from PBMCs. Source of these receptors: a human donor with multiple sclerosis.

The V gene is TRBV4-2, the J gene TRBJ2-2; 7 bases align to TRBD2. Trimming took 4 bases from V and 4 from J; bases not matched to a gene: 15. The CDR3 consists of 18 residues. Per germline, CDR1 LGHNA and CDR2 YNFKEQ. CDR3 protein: CASSLLGTGIAGTGELFF. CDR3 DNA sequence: TGTGCCAGCAGCCTCCTCGGGACCGGGATAGCGGGCACCGGGGAGCTGTTTTTT.

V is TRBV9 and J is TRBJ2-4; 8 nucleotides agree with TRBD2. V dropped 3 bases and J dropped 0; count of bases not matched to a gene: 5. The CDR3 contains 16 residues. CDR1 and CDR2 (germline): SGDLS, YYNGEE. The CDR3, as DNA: TGTGCCAGCAGCGAGGGACTAGGGGCAGCCAAAAACATTCAGTACTTC. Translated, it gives CASSEGLGAAKNIQYF.

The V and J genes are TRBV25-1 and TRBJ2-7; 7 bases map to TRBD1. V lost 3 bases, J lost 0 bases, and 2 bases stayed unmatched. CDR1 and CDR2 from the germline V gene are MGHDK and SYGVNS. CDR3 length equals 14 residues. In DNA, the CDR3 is TGTGCCAGCAGTGATCGGGACAGCTCCTACGAGCAGTACTTC. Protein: CASSDRDSSYEQYF.

CDR3 region: CSGAGLAGVETQYF. The DNA for the CDR3 is TGCAGCGGTGCGGGTCTAGCGGGAGTGGAGACCCAGTACTTC. This chain connects TRBV29-1 to TRBJ2-5, with 10 positions matching TRBD2. Germline assignment: CDR1 SQVTM and CDR2 ANQGSEA. The CDR3 is 14 residues long. V was pared by 7 bases and J by 5 bases, with 10 bases of the junction left unmatched.

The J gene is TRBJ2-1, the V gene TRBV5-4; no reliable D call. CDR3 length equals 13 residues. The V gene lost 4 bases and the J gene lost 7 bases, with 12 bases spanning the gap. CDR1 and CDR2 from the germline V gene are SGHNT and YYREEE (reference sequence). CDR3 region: CASSQAARNEQFF. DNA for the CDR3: TGTGCCAGCAGCCAAGCCGCGAGGAATGAGCAGTTCTTC.

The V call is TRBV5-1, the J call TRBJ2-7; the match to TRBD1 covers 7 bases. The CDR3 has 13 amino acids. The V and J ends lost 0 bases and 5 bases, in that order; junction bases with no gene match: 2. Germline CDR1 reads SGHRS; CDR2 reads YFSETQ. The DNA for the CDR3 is TGCGCCAGCAGCTTGGCAGGGGGAGACGAGCAGTACTTC. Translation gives CASSLAGGDEQYF.

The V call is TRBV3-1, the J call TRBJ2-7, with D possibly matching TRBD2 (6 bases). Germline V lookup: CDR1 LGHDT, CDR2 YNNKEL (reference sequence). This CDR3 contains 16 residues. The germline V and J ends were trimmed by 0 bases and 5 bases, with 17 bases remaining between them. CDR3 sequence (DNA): TGTGCCAGCAGCCAAGATCGGGGAGGTGGACGGAACGAGCAGTACTTC. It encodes CASSQDRGGGRNEQYF.

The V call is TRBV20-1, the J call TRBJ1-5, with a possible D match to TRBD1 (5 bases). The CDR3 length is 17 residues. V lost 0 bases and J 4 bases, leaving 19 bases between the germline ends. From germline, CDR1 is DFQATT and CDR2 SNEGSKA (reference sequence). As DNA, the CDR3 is TGCAGTGCTAGAGATCTCAGGAGGGGTCCTCCTAATCAGCCCCAGCATTTT. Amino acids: CSARDLRRGPPNQPQHF.

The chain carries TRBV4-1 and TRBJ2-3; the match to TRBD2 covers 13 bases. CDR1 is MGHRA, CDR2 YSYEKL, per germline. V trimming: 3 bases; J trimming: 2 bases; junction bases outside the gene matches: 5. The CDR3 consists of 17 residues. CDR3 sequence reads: CASSQQGLAGNTDTQYF. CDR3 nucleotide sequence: TGCGCCAGCAGCCAGCAGGGACTAGCGGGAAACACAGATACGCAGTATTTT.

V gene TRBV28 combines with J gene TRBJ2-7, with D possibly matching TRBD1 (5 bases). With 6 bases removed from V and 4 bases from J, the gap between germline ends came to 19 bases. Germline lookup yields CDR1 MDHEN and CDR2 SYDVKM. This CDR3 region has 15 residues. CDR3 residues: CASRDLRVSQYEQYF. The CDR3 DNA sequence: TGTGCCAGCAGAGACCTCAGGGTCTCCCAGTACGAGCAGTACTTC.

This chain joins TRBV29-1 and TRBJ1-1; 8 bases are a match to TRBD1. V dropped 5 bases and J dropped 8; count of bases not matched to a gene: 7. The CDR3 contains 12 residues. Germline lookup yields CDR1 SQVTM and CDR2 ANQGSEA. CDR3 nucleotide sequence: TGCAGCGTTTTGAACAGGGGGACAGAAGCTTTCTTT. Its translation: CSVLNRGTEAFF.

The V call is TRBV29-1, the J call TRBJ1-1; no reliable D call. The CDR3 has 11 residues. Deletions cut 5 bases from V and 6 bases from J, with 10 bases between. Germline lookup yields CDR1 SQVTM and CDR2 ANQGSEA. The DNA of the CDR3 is TGCAGCGTTAGGGAGCCGCCTGAAGCTTTCTTT. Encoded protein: CSVREPPEAFF.

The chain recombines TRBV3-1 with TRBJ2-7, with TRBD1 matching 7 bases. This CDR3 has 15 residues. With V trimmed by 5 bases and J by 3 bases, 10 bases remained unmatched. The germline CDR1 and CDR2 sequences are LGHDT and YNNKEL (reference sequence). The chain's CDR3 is CASSVRQGLLYEQYF. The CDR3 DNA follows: TGTGCCAGCAGCGTCAGACAGGGCCTACTCTACGAGCAGTACTTC.

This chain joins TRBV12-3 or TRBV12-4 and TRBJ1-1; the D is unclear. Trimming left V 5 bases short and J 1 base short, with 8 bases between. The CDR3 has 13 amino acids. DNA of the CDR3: TGTGCCAGCAGTAGAAGGAGGAACACTGAAGCTTTCTTT. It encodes CASSRRRNTEAFF.

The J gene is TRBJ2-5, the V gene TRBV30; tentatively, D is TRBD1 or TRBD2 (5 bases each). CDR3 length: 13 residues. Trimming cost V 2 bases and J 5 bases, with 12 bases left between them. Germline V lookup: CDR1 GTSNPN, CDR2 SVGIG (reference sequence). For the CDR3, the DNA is TGTGCCTGGAGTTTCGGGACCCGGGAGACCCAGTACTTC. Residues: CAWSFGTRETQYF.

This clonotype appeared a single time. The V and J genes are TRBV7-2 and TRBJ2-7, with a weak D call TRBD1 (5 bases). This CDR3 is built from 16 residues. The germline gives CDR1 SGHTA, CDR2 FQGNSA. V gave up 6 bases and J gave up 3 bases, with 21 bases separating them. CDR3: CASSSAASGHLYEQYF. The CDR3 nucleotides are TGTGCCAGCAGTTCCGCCGCCTCAGGGCATCTCTACGAGCAGTACTTC.

CDR3 nucleotides: TGTGCCAGCAGTTCCGGGTCCGGGTCACCCCTCCACTTT. This codes for CASSSGSGSPLHF. This chain connects TRBV6-9 to TRBJ1-6; no definite D call. The V gene's germline CDR1 is MNHGY and CDR2 SVAAGI. Trimming cost V 4 bases and J 10 bases, with 11 bases left between them. This CDR3 has 13 residues.

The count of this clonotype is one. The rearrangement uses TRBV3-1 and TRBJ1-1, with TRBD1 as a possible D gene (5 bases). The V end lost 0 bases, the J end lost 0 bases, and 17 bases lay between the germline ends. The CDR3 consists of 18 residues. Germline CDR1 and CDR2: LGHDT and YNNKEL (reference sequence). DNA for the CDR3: TGTGCCAGCAGCCAAGAGGGCGTTTTTGGACACTTGAACACTGAAGCTTTCTTT. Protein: CASSQEGVFGHLNTEAFF. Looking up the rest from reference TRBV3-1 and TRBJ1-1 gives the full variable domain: DTAVSQTPKYLVTQMGNDKSIKCEQNLGHDTMYWYKQDSKKFLKIMFSYNNKELIINETVPNRFSPKSPDKAHLNLHINSLELGDSAVYFCASSQEGVFGHLNTEAFFGQGTRLTVV.

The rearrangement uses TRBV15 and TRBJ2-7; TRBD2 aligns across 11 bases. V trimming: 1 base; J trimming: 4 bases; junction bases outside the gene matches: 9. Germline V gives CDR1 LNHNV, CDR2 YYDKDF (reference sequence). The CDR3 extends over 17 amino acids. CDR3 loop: CATSRGISGRARYEQYF. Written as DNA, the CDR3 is TGTGCCACCAGCAGAGGTATTAGCGGGAGGGCCAGGTACGAGCAGTACTTC.

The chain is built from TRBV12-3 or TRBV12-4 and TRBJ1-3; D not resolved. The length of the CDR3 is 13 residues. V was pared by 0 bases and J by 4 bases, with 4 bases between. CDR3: CASSLARGNTIYF. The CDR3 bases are TGTGCCAGCAGTTTAGCGCGGGGAAACACCATATATTTT.

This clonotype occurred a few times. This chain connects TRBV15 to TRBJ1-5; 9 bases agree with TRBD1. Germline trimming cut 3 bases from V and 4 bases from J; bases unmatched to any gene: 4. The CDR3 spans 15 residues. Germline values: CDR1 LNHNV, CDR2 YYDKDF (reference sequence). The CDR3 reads CATSRDRGRNQPQHF. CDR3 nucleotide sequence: TGTGCCACCAGCAGGGACAGGGGCCGGAATCAGCCCCAGCATTTT.

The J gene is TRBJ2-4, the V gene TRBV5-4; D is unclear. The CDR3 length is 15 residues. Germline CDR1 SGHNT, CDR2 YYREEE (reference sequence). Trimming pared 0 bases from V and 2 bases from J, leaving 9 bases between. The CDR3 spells CASSLEGSTKNIQYF. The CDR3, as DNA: TGTGCCAGCAGCTTGGAGGGCTCGACCAAAAACATTCAGTACTTC.

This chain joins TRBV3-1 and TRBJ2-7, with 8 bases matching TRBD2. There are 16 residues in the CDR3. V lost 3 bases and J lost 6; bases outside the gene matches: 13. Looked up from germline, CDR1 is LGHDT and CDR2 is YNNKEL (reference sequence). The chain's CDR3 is CASSQRRGERIGEQYF. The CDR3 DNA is TGTGCCAGCAGCCAGCGGCGGGGGGAGCGGATCGGCGAGCAGTACTTC.

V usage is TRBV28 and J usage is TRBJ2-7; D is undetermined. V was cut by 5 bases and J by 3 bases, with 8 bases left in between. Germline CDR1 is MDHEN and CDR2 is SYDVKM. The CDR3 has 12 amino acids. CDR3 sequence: CASSTLYYEQYF. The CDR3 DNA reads TGTGCCAGCAGTACCTTATACTACGAGCAGTACTTC.

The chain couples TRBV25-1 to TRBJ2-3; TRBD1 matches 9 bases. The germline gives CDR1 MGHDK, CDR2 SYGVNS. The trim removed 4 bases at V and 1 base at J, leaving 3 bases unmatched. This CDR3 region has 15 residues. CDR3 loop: CASSVGTGRTDTQYF. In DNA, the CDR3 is TGTGCCAGCAGTGTAGGGACAGGGCGCACAGATACGCAGTATTTT.

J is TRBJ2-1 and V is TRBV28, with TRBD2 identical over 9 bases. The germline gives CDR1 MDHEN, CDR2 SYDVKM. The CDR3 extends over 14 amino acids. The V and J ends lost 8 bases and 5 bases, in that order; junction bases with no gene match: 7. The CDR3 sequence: CASRSGSGNNEQFF. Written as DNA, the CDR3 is TGTGCCAGCCGTAGCGGGAGTGGCAACAATGAGCAGTTCTTC.

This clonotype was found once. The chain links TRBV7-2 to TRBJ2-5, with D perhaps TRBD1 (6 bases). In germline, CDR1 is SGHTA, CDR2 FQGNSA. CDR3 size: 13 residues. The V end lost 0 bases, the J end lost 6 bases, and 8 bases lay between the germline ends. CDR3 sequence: CASSLAGAKTQYF. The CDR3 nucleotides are TGTGCCAGCAGCTTAGCGGGGGCGAAGACCCAGTACTTC.